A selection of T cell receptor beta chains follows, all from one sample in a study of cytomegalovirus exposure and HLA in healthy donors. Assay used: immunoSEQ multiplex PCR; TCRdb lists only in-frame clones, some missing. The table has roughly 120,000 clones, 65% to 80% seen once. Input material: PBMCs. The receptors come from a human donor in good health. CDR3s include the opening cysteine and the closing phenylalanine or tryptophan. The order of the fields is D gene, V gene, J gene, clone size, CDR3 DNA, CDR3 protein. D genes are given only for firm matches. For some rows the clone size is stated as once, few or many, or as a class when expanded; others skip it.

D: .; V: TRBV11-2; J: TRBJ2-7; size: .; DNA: TGTGCCAGCAGCTTAGCCCTACGCGGAGGGTCGACGGACTACGAGCAGTACTTC; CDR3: CASSLALRGGSTDYEQYF
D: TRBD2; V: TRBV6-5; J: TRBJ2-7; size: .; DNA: TGTGCCAGCAGTTACGCACTAGCGGGTCGGTACGAGCAGTACTTC; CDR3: CASSYALAGRYEQYF
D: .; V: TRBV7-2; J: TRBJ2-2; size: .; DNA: TGTGCCAGCAGCAGAACAGGGTTTGAGGAGCTGTTTTTT; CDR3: CASSRTGFEELFF
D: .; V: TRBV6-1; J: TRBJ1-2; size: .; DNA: TGTGCCAGCAGTGAACGGGCTAACTATGGCTACACCTTC; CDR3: CASSERANYGYTF
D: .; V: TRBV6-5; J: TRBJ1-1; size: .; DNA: TGTGCCAGCAGTTACTCGAGGAAAAAAAACACTGAAGCTTTCTTT; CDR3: CASSYSRKKNTEAFF
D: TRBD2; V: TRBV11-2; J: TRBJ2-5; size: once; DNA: TGTGCCAGCAGCCCCGGGGGGGAGCAGTACTTC; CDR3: CASSPGGEQYF
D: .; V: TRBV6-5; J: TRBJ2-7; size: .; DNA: TGTGCCAGCAGTTACTCGGTAGATTACGAGCAGTACTTC; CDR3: CASSYSVDYEQYF
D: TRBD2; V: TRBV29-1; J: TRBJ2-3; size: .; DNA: TGCAGCGTTGGAGCGGGAGAGATAGATACGCAGTATTTT; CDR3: CSVGAGEIDTQYF
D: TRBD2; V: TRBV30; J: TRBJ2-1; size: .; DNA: TGTGCCTGGAGTGTAGGCGGGAGGGTCAATGAGCAGTTCTTC; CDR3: CAWSVGGRVNEQFF
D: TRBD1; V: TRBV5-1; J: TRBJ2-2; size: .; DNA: TGCGCCAGCAGCCCGGGGACAGGGGGTAACGGGGAGCTGTTTTTT; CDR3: CASSPGTGGNGELFF
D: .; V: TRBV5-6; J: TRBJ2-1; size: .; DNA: TGTGCCAGCAGCTTGGAACAGAGCTCCTACAATGAGCAGTTCTTC; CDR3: CASSLEQSSYNEQFF
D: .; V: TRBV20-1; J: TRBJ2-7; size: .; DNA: TGCAGTGCTAGGCTAGCGAGCGAGCAGTACTTC; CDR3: CSARLASEQYF
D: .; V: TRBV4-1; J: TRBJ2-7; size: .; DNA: TGCGCCAGCAGCCAATCTGAGACAGGATACGAGCAGTACTTC; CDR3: CASSQSETGYEQYF